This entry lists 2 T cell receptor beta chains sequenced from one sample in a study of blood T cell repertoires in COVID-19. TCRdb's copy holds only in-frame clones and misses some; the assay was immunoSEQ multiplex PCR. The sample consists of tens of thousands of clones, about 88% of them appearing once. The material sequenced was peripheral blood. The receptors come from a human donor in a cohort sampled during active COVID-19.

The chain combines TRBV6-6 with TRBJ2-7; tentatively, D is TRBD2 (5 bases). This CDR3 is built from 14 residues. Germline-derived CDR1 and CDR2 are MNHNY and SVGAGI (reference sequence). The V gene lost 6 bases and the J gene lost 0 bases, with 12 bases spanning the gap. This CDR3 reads CASSLGLSSYEQYF. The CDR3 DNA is TGTGCCAGCAGCCTCGGACTGAGCTCCTACGAGCAGTACTTC.

In DNA form, the CDR3 reads TGTGCCTGGAGTCCGGAGACAGTTGATAATTCACCCCTCCACTTT. Translated, it gives CAWSPETVDNSPLHF. This sequence joins TRBV30 and TRBJ1-6; possibly TRBD1 for D (5 bases). V lost 2 bases and J lost 5, with 13 bases in between. CDR3 length equals 15 residues. CDR1 and CDR2 (germline): GTSNPN, SVGIG (reference sequence).